Listed below are T cell receptor beta chains from one sample, sequenced in a study of shared clonotypes between healthy human individuals. Some clones are missing from TCRdb's copy, which holds only in-frame ones; the method was immunoSEQ multiplex PCR. In the table there are about 2.1 million clones, over 85% of which are singletons. Material: naive CD8+ T cells from PBMCs. Source of these receptors: a man younger than 35 in good health. Some clones in this sample may be carry-over from other donors' samples. The CDR3 runs from the conserved cysteine through the conserved F or W. The order of the fields is V gene, clone size, D gene, J gene, CDR3 DNA, CDR3 protein. The D gene is left open where the match is weak. For some rows the clone size is stated as once, few or many, or as a class when expanded; others skip it.

V: TRBV28; size: -; D: -; J: TRBJ2-2; DNA: TGTGCCAGCAGTCTCAGGGTGAGCACCGGGGAGCTGTTTTTT; CDR3: CASSLRVSTGELFF
V: TRBV27; size: -; D: TRBD2; J: TRBJ2-7; DNA: TGTGCCAGCAGTTGGGGGGCTAGCGGGAACGAGCAGTACTTC; CDR3: CASSWGASGNEQYF
V: TRBV2; size: -; D: -; J: TRBJ2-1; DNA: TGTGCCAAAGGGGGGGCAGGGCGCAATGAGCAGTTCTTC; CDR3: CAKGGAGRNEQFF
V: TRBV12-5; size: -; D: -; J: TRBJ2-1; DNA: TGTGCTAGTGGTTTGGCCGGGGCGGGTTTGTATGAGCAGTTCTTC; CDR3: CASGLAGAGLYEQFF
V: TRBV7-9; size: -; D: -; J: TRBJ2-1; DNA: TGTGCCAGCAGCGCAGGAGCCGGGACCCCGCACTACAATGAGCAGTTCTTC; CDR3: CASSAGAGTPHYNEQFF
V: TRBV19; size: -; D: -; J: TRBJ2-3; DNA: TGTGCCAGTAGTCCAGCGCGCACAGATACGCAGTATTTT; CDR3: CASSPARTDTQYF
V: TRBV2; size: -; D: TRBD1; J: TRBJ1-4; DNA: TGTGCCAGCACCCATGGACAGGTCGAGGAAAAACTGTTTTTT; CDR3: CASTHGQVEEKLFF
V: TRBV5-1; size: -; D: TRBD2; J: TRBJ2-7; DNA: TGCGCCAGCAGCTTGGATCTAGCGGGATACTACGAGCAGTACTTC; CDR3: CASSLDLAGYYEQYF
V: TRBV7-3; size: few; D: TRBD2; J: TRBJ2-3; DNA: TGTGCCAGCAGCTTAGGGGGGGCAGATACGCAGTATTTT; CDR3: CASSLGGADTQYF
V: TRBV19; size: -; D: -; J: TRBJ2-1; DNA: TGTGCCAGTAGTCTAGGGGAAGGCATCAATGAGCAGTTCTTC; CDR3: CASSLGEGINEQFF
V: TRBV19; size: -; D: -; J: TRBJ2-7; DNA: TGTGCCAGTAGTATTGAGGGGGTTCGCGAGCAGTACTTC; CDR3: CASSIEGVREQYF
V: TRBV13; size: -; D: TRBD2; J: TRBJ2-3; DNA: TGTGCCACCCGCGGGGCTAGCGGGAGTGCAGATACGCAGTATTTT; CDR3: CATRGASGSADTQYF
V: TRBV27; size: -; D: TRBD2; J: TRBJ2-3; DNA: TGTGCCAGCACCATAGCGGGAGGCGCAGATACGCAGTATTTT; CDR3: CASTIAGGADTQYF
V: TRBV10-1; size: -; D: -; J: TRBJ2-5; DNA: TGCGCCAGCAGTGAGTCGAATGTGGCTAGCGTCTTCAACCAAGAGACCCAGTACTTC; CDR3: CASSESNVASVFNQETQYF
V: TRBV7-8; size: -; D: TRBD2; J: TRBJ2-1; DNA: TGTGCCAGCAGCTCGGGACTAGCGTCCTGGAATGAGCAGTTCTTC; CDR3: CASSSGLASWNEQFF
V: TRBV28; size: -; D: -; J: TRBJ2-7; DNA: TGTGCCAGCAGGAAGCTAGGGGGGTACGAGCAGTACTTC; CDR3: CASRKLGGYEQYF
V: TRBV19; size: -; D: -; J: TRBJ1-1; DNA: TGTGCCAGTAGTATCGGGGCTGTCACTGAAGCTTTCTTT; CDR3: CASSIGAVTEAFF
V: TRBV6-5; size: -; D: TRBD1; J: TRBJ2-4; DNA: TGTGCCAGCAGCCCCGGACAGGGACGCAACATTCAGTACTTC; CDR3: CASSPGQGRNIQYF
V: TRBV27; size: -; D: TRBD2; J: TRBJ2-3; DNA: TGTGCCAGCAGTACTAGCGGCACAGATACGCAGTATTTT; CDR3: CASSTSGTDTQYF
V: TRBV9; size: -; D: TRBD1; J: TRBJ2-7; DNA: TGTGCCAGCAGCCCGGGGGGACAGGGGAACGAGCAGTACTTC; CDR3: CASSPGGQGNEQYF
V: TRBV11-2; size: -; D: -; J: TRBJ2-7; DNA: TGTGCCAGCAGCACCCACCTCGAGGGGCTCTTGAACGAGCAGTACTTC; CDR3: CASSTHLEGLLNEQYF
V: TRBV9; size: -; D: -; J: TRBJ2-2; DNA: TGTGCCAGCAGCACCCACAGGGTAGCGAACACCGGGGAGCTGTTTTTT; CDR3: CASSTHRVANTGELFF
V: TRBV6-6; size: -; D: TRBD2; J: TRBJ2-5; DNA: TGTGCCAGCAGTTACGGAGCGGGAGGCTGGGAGACCCAGTACTTC; CDR3: CASSYGAGGWETQYF
V: TRBV27; size: -; D: TRBD2; J: TRBJ2-5; DNA: TGTGCCAGCAGTTTTCGGGGGAAAACCGGGACTAGCGTATGGGAGACCCAGTACTTC; CDR3: CASSFRGKTGTSVWETQYF
V: TRBV7-6; size: -; D: TRBD1; J: TRBJ2-7; DNA: TGTGCCAGCAGCTTAGGGAGGACAGGGGACGGGTCTTACGAGCAGTACTTC; CDR3: CASSLGRTGDGSYEQYF
V: TRBV28; size: -; D: TRBD1; J: TRBJ1-1; DNA: TGTGCCAGCGGAACGTGGACAGGGGCTACTGAAGCTTTCTTT; CDR3: CASGTWTGATEAFF
V: TRBV11-2; size: -; D: -; J: TRBJ2-5; DNA: TGTGCCAGCAGCTTAGATTGGGGGAGCCAAGAGACCCAGTACTTC; CDR3: CASSLDWGSQETQYF
V: TRBV6-5; size: -; D: -; J: TRBJ2-7; DNA: TGTGCCAGCAGTTACTCACCACCGACCTACGAGCAGTACTTC; CDR3: CASSYSPPTYEQYF
V: TRBV4-1; size: -; D: -; J: TRBJ2-3; DNA: TGCGCCAGCAGCCAATTGGACAAGCCGGGTAGCACAGATACGCAGTATTTT; CDR3: CASSQLDKPGSTDTQYF
V: TRBV11-2; size: -; D: -; J: TRBJ2-6; DNA: TGTGCCAGCAGCCGCAGGGACTCTGGGGCCAACGTCCTGACTTTC; CDR3: CASSRRDSGANVLTF
V: TRBV19; size: -; D: TRBD2; J: TRBJ2-3; DNA: TGTGCCAGTAGTAGCCATCGTAGCGGGAGGGTGGATACGCAGTATTTT; CDR3: CASSSHRSGRVDTQYF
V: TRBV5-1; size: once; D: -; J: TRBJ2-7; DNA: TGCGCCAGCAGCCGTACGGAGTACGAGCAGTACTTC; CDR3: CASSRTEYEQYF
V: TRBV27; size: -; D: -; J: TRBJ1-1; DNA: TGTGCCAGCAGTCCAGCCAGTTGGACTGAAGCTTTCTTT; CDR3: CASSPASWTEAFF
V: TRBV5-8; size: -; D: TRBD1; J: TRBJ1-5; DNA: TGTGCCAGCAGCGTGGGACAGGGGGCTAACAATCAGCCCCAGCATTTT; CDR3: CASSVGQGANNQPQHF
V: TRBV13; size: -; D: -; J: TRBJ1-1; DNA: TGTGCCAGCAGCATCCGGGGGGCCACTGAAGCTTTCTTT; CDR3: CASSIRGATEAFF
V: TRBV15; size: -; D: TRBD1; J: TRBJ2-7; DNA: TGTGCCACCAGCAGGCGACCCCCGGGACAGGGCTCCTACGAGCAGTACTTC; CDR3: CATSRRPPGQGSYEQYF
V: TRBV7-9; size: -; D: -; J: TRBJ2-7; DNA: TGTGCCAGCAGCTTAGGGTTGGGCGAGCAGTACTTC; CDR3: CASSLGLGEQYF